The rows below give T cell receptor beta chains drawn from one sample of a study of blood T cell repertoires in COVID-19. Profiling relied on immunoSEQ multiplex PCR, and the TCRdb table lists in-frame clones only, not all of them. The sample consists of around 140,000 clones, under 90% of them appearing once. Sequencing was performed on PBMCs or T cells enriched from blood (not recorded which). The receptors come from a middle-aged man in a cohort exposed to, infected with or recovered from COVID-19 (not recorded which). Both conserved end residues are part of each CDR3. D genes are given only for firm matches. Rows may omit the clone size; those that give it use once, few, many or a size class.

size: NA; V: TRBV19; length: 13; D: TRBD1; J: TRBJ1-5; CDR3: CAIMDRGDQPQHF; DNA: TGTGCCATTATGGACAGGGGGGATCAGCCCCAGCATTTT
size: NA; V: TRBV21-1; length: 16; D: NA; J: TRBJ1-3; CDR3: CASSKGGQGLGNTIYF; DNA: TGTGCCAGCAGCAAAGGAGGACAGGGCCTTGGAAACACCATATATTTT
size: NA; V: TRBV7-9; length: 14; D: NA; J: TRBJ2-5; CDR3: CASSSGLTQETQYF; DNA: TGTGCCAGCAGCTCCGGACTAACCCAAGAGACCCAGTACTTC
size: NA; V: TRBV6-5; length: 14; D: TRBD2; J: TRBJ2-7; CDR3: CASSARGGQNEQYF; DNA: TGTGCCAGTTCGGCACGCGGGGGGCAAAACGAGCAGTACTTC
size: NA; V: TRBV7-3; length: 16; D: NA; J: TRBJ1-1; CDR3: CASSFKPISGNTEAFF; DNA: TGTGCCAGCAGCTTTAAACCCATCTCGGGGAACACTGAAGCTTTCTTT
size: few; V: TRBV7-6; length: 16; D: TRBD2; J: TRBJ2-1; CDR3: CASSPLTSGPINEQFF; DNA: TGTGCCAGCAGCCCACTGACTAGCGGGCCTATAAATGAGCAGTTCTTC
size: NA; V: TRBV30; length: 11; D: NA; J: TRBJ1-3; CDR3: CAWTPGNTIYF; DNA: TGTGCCTGGACTCCTGGAAACACCATATATTTT
size: NA; V: TRBV15; length: 14; D: TRBD1; J: TRBJ1-2; CDR3: CATSVRTGMDGYTF; DNA: TGTGCCACCAGCGTCCGGACAGGGATGGATGGCTACACCTTC
size: NA; V: TRBV30; length: 16; D: NA; J: TRBJ1-1; CDR3: CAWSVPLTSMNTEAFF; DNA: TGTGCCTGGAGTGTACCTCTGACAAGTATGAACACTGAAGCTTTCTTT
size: NA; V: TRBV18; length: 15; D: NA; J: TRBJ2-1; CDR3: CASSPPSGSHNEQFF; DNA: TGTGCCAGCTCACCACCGAGCGGGTCTCACAATGAGCAGTTCTTC
size: NA; V: TRBV7-9; length: 13; D: NA; J: TRBJ1-2; CDR3: CASSGGDYYGYTF; DNA: TGTGCCAGCAGCGGAGGGGACTACTATGGCTACACCTTC
size: NA; V: TRBV9; length: 13; D: NA; J: TRBJ2-7; CDR3: CASSAPGYYEQYF; DNA: TGTGCCAGCAGCGCGCCGGGGTATTACGAGCAGTACTTC
size: NA; V: TRBV5-1; length: 14; D: NA; J: TRBJ2-5; CDR3: CASSLSQGLETQYF; DNA: TGCGCCAGCAGCTTGAGCCAGGGCTTAGAGACCCAGTACTTC
size: NA; V: TRBV18; length: 18; D: TRBD2; J: TRBJ2-3; CDR3: CASSPPGGGAFVGDTQYF; DNA: TGTGCCAGCTCACCACCTGGCGGGGGAGCTTTCGTTGGAGATACGCAGTATTTT
size: NA; V: TRBV18; length: 15; D: NA; J: TRBJ1-1; CDR3: CASSPQQGWNTEAFF; DNA: TGTGCCAGCTCACCCCAACAGGGATGGAACACTGAAGCTTTCTTT
size: once; V: TRBV19; length: 13; D: NA; J: TRBJ1-3; CDR3: CASSMTRGNTIYF; DNA: TGTGCCAGTAGTATGACGCGGGGAAACACCATATATTTT
size: NA; V: TRBV5-3; length: 14; D: NA; J: TRBJ2-3; CDR3: CARSSRRGSDTQYF; DNA: TGTGCCAGAAGCTCAAGGCGGGGTTCAGATACGCAGTATTTT
size: NA; V: TRBV12-5; length: 13; D: TRBD1; J: TRBJ1-2; CDR3: CASGPGTGGGYTF; DNA: TGTGCTAGTGGCCCCGGGACAGGGGGAGGCTACACCTTC
size: NA; V: TRBV2; length: 14; D: NA; J: TRBJ1-2; CDR3: CAIDYPDPNYGYTF; DNA: TGTGCCATCGACTACCCTGATCCTAACTATGGCTACACCTTC
size: once; V: TRBV28; length: 14; D: TRBD1; J: TRBJ2-5; CDR3: CASSPTGGQETQYF; DNA: TGTGCCAGCAGTCCTACAGGGGGCCAAGAGACCCAGTACTTC
size: NA; V: TRBV9; length: 16; D: TRBD2; J: TRBJ2-3; CDR3: CASSVAASGRSDTQYF; DNA: TGTGCCAGCAGCGTAGCCGCTAGCGGGAGGTCAGATACGCAGTATTTT
size: NA; V: TRBV24-1; length: 13; D: NA; J: TRBJ1-2; CDR3: CATSDRTGYGYTF; DNA: TGTGCCACCAGTGACAGGACTGGCTATGGCTACACCTTC
size: NA; V: TRBV5-1; length: 17; D: NA; J: TRBJ1-1; CDR3: CASSLVGQGLMNTEAFF; DNA: TGCGCCAGCAGCTTGGTCGGGCAGGGCTTAATGAACACTGAAGCTTTCTTT
size: NA; V: TRBV30; length: 13; D: TRBD1; J: TRBJ1-3; CDR3: CAWTPGRGNTIYF; DNA: TGTGCCTGGACCCCGGGCAGGGGGAACACCATATATTTT
size: NA; V: TRBV7-2; length: 16; D: TRBD1; J: TRBJ1-3; CDR3: CASSLHPGQPGNTIYF; DNA: TGTGCCAGCAGCTTACACCCGGGACAGCCTGGAAACACCATATATTTT
size: NA; V: TRBV29-1; length: 14; D: TRBD1; J: TRBJ1-1; CDR3: CSGSPGQAYTEAFF; DNA: TGCAGCGGCTCCCCGGGACAGGCGTACACTGAAGCTTTCTTT
size: NA; V: TRBV19; length: 13; D: NA; J: TRBJ1-5; CDR3: CASSILISQPQHF; DNA: TGTGCCAGTAGTATTTTGATCAGTCAGCCCCAGCATTTT
size: NA; V: TRBV21-1; length: 15; D: NA; J: TRBJ2-3; CDR3: CASRDPLQDTDTQYF; DNA: TGTGCCAGCAGGGACCCCCTGCAGGACACCGATACGCAGTATTTT
size: NA; V: TRBV6-2/TRBV6-3; length: 13; D: TRBD1; J: TRBJ1-2; CDR3: CASSRQGLYGYTF; DNA: TGTGCCAGCAGTCGACAGGGACTCTATGGCTACACCTTC
size: NA; V: TRBV7-9; length: 12; D: NA; J: TRBJ2-7; CDR3: CASSLGSYEQYF; DNA: TGTGCCAGCAGCTTGGGGAGCTACGAGCAGTACTTC
size: NA; V: TRBV18; length: 16; D: TRBD1; J: TRBJ2-2; CDR3: CASSPYGTGVTGELFF; DNA: TGTGCCAGCTCACCATATGGGACAGGGGTCACCGGGGAGCTGTTTTTT
size: NA; V: TRBV18; length: 13; D: NA; J: TRBJ1-1; CDR3: CASRGQLNTEAFF; DNA: TGTGCCAGCCGAGGACAACTGAACACTGAAGCTTTCTTT
size: NA; V: TRBV21-1; length: 20; D: NA; J: TRBJ2-1; CDR3: CATTTKFGGAGRLFHNEQFF; DNA: TGTGCCACCACCACAAAATTCGGGGGGGCGGGGCGGCTTTTTCACAATGAGCAGTTCTTC
size: NA; V: TRBV4-2; length: 14; D: NA; J: TRBJ2-1; CDR3: CASSQDQDYNEQFF; DNA: TGTGCCAGCAGCCAAGATCAGGACTACAATGAGCAGTTCTTC
size: NA; V: TRBV4-1; length: 15; D: TRBD1; J: TRBJ1-2; CDR3: CASSQDRGTGIGYTF; DNA: TGCGCCAGCAGCCAAGATAGGGGGACAGGGATTGGCTACACCTTC
size: NA; V: TRBV7-2; length: 14; D: NA; J: TRBJ2-7; CDR3: CASSYRQGFNEQYF; DNA: TGTGCCAGCAGCTACCGGCAGGGGTTTAACGAGCAGTACTTC
size: NA; V: TRBV29-1; length: 13; D: NA; J: TRBJ1-5; CDR3: CSVVVQHNQPQHF; DNA: TGCAGCGTTGTTGTACAGCACAATCAGCCCCAGCATTTT
size: NA; V: TRBV7-9; length: 15; D: TRBD1; J: TRBJ2-5; CDR3: CASSSGGTGRETQYF; DNA: TGTGCCAGCAGCTCTGGAGGGACAGGGAGAGAGACCCAGTACTTC
size: NA; V: TRBV5-8; length: 16; D: NA; J: TRBJ2-7; CDR3: CASSTQLGRAAYEQYF; DNA: TGTGCCAGCAGCACTCAACTGGGCAGAGCGGCCTACGAGCAGTACTTC
size: NA; V: TRBV3-1/TRBV3-2; length: 15; D: NA; J: TRBJ1-1; CDR3: CASSQANREGTEAFF; DNA: TGTGCCAGCAGCCAAGCAAACAGGGAGGGCACTGAAGCTTTCTTT